This TCR beta chain was recovered during a study of CD8 T cells in ankylosing spondylitis. Findings and caveats of the study: Blood of patients with ankylosing spondylitis appeared to be characterized by a TCR beta motif of about eight highly homologous variants. In synovial fluid and blood from reactive arthritis, some motif variants were previously reported. In peripheral blood, disease-linked CD8+ clones occurred at relatively low frequencies.

This clonotype was counted only a few times. Its matching antigen is unknown. Quantitative molecular-barcoded 5'-RACE generated the TCR beta libraries. TCRdb re-called the 5' RACE reads with MiXCR, one entry per CDR3 protein. The table lists over 700,000 distinct CDR3 sequences, roughly 19% of them singletons. This TCR derives from a male donor with ankylosing spondylitis. The sample was blood, either unsorted or a sorted T cell fraction (not recorded which).

The CDR3 is CASSVEWETEAFF. DNA of the CDR3: TGTGCCAGCAGCGTAGAGTGGGAAACTGAAGCTTTCTTT. The rearrangement uses TRBV9 and TRBJ1-1; no clear D gene. The V and J ends lost 0 bases and 5 bases respectively, with 8 bases between them. Germline V lookup: CDR1 SGDLS, CDR2 YYNGEE. The CDR3 extends over 13 amino acids.